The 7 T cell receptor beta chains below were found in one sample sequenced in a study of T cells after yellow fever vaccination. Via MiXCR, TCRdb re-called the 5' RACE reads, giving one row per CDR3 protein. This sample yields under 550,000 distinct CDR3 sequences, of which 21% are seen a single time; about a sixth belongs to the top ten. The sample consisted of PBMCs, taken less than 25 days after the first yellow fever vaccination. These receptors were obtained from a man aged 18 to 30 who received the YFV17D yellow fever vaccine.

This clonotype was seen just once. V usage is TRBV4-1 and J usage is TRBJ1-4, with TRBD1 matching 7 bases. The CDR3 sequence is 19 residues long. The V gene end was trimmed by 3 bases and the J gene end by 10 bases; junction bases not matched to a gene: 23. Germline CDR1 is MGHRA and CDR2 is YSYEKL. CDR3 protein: CASSQTPRVGINRGGKLFF. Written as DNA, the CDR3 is TGCGCCAGCAGCCAGACCCCGAGAGTAGGGATAAACAGGGGCGGAAAACTGTTTTTT.

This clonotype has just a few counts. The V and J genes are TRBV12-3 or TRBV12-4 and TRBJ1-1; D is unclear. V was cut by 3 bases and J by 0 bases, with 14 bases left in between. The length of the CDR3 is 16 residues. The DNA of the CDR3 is TGTGCCAGCAGTTTCGGAGGGAGTATGGTGAACACTGAAGCTTTCTTT. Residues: CASSFGGSMVNTEAFF.

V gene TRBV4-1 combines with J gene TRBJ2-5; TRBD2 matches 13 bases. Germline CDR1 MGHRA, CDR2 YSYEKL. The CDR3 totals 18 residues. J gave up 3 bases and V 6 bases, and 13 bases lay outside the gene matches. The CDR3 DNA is TGCGCCAGCAGACAAAGGGGGGGACTAGCGGGGACTGAAGAGACCCAGTACTTC. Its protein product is CASRQRGGLAGTEETQYF.

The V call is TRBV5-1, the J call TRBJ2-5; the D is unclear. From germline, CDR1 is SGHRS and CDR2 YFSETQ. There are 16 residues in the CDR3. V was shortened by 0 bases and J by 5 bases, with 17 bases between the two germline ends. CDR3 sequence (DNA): TGCGCCAGCAGCTTGGCCATCCCTTTGGTCGGCGAGACCCAGTACTTC. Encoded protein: CASSLAIPLVGETQYF.

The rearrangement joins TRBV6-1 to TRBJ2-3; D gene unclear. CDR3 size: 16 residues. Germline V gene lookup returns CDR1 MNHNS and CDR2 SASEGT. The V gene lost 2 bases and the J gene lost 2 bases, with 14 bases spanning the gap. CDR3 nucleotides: TGTGCCAGCAGTGAATTGGTCAGGAGATTCACAGATACGCAGTATTTT. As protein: CASSELVRRFTDTQYF.

CDR3 sequence (DNA): TGTGCCAGCACCAGCTTTCGATCTAGCGGGGGGAGCACAGATACGCAGTATTTT. Its protein is CASTSFRSSGGSTDTQYF. The V call is TRBV11-1, the J call TRBJ2-3, with 11 bases lining up with TRBD2. Germline V gene sequence: CDR1 SGHAT, CDR2 FQDESV (reference sequence). V shed 7 bases and J 0 bases; nucleotides not matched to a gene: 12. The length of the CDR3 is 18 residues.

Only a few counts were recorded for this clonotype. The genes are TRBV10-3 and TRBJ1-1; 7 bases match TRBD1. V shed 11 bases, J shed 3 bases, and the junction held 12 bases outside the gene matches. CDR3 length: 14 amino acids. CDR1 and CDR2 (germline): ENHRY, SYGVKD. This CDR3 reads CAGNGRGLDTEAFF. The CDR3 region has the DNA TGTGCCGGTAATGGCAGGGGGTTGGACACTGAAGCTTTCTTT.